The clone carrying this T cell receptor (beta chain) has only a few counts. Its antigen remains unidentified. A J-beta primer mix and a sample-barcoded 5' primer were used in a second PCR of roughly 6 to 12 cycles. Each CDR3 protein is one row after TCRdb ran MiXCR on the 5' RACE reads. Here the sample spans about 620,000 distinct CDR3 sequences, over 20% being singletons. The record originates from a study of blood T cells in healthy people across ages. Drawn from each donor were roughly 9.4 milliliters of peripheral blood. Study observations and caveats: Unsorted PBMC material precluded a definitive naive versus antigen-experienced comparison.

Per germline, CDR1 KGHDR and CDR2 SFDVKD. V was clipped by 5 bases and J by 3 bases; unmatched bases: 5. The CDR3 sequence is 15 residues long. The receptor comes from an older man in good health. What was sequenced was blood. The chain links TRBV24-1 to TRBJ2-3; 9 positions match TRBD1. The CDR3 region is CATSASGTGTDTQYF. CDR3 DNA: TGTGCCACCAGTGCTTCCGGGACAGGGACAGATACGCAGTATTTT.